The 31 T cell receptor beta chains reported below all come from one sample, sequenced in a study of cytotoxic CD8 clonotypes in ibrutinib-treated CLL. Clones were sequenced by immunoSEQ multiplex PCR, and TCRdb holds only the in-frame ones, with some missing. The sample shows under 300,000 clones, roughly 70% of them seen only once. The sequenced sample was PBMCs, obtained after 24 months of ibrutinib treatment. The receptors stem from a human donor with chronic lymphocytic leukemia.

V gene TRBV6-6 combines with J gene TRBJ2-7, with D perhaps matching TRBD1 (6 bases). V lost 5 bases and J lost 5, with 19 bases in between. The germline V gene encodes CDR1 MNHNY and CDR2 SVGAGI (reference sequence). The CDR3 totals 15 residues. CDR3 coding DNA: TGTGCCAGCAGTCCCTCGACAGGTGGGGTCCACGAGCAGTACTTC. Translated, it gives CASSPSTGGVHEQYF.

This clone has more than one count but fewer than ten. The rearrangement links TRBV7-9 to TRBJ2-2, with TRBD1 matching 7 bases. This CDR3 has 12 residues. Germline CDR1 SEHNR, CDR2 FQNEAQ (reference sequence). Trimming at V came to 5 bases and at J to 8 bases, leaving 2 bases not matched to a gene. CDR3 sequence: CASSRGLGELFF. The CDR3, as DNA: TGTGCCAGCAGCAGGGGGCTGGGGGAGCTGTTTTTT.

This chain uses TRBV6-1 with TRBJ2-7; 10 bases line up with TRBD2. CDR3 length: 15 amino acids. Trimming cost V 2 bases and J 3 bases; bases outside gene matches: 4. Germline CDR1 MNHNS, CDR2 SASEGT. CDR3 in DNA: TGTGCCAGCAGTGAAATCCCTAGCGGGAGCTACGAGCAGTACTTC. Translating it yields CASSEIPSGSYEQYF.

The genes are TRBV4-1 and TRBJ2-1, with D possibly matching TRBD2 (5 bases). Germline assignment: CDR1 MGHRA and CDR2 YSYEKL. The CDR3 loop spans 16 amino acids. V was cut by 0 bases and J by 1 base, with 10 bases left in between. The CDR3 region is CASSQDRGFSYNEQFF. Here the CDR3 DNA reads TGCGCCAGCAGCCAAGATAGAGGGTTTTCCTACAATGAGCAGTTCTTC.

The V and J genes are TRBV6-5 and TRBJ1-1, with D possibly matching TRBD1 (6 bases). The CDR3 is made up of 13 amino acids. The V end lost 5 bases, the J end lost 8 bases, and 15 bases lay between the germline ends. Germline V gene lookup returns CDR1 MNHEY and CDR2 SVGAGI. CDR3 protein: CASSLVSGTEAFF. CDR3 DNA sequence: TGTGCCAGCAGTCTTGTCTCCGGGACAGAAGCTTTCTTT.

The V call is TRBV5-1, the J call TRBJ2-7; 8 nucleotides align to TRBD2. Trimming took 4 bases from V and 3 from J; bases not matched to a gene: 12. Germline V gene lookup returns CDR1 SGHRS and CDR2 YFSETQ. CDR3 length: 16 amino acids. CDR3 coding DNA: TGCGCCAGCAGCCAGAATCAAGCGGGAGATTTCTACGAGCAGTACTTC. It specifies CASSQNQAGDFYEQYF.

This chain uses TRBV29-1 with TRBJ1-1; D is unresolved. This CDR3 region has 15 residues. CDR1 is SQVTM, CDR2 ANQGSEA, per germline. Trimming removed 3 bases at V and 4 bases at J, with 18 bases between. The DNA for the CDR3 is TGCAGCGTTGAGACCCCGGGCGGTGGTGGCACTGAAGCTTTCTTT. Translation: CSVETPGGGGTEAFF. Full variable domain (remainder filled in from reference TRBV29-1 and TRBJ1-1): SAVISQKPSRDICQRGTSLTIQCQVDSQVTMMFWYRQQPGQSLTLIATANQGSEATYESGFVIDKFPISRPNLTFSTLTVSNMSPEDSSIYLCSVETPGGGGTEAFFGQGTRLTVV.

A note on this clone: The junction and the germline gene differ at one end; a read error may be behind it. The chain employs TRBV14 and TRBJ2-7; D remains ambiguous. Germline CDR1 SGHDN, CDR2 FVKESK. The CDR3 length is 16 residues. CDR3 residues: CASSQDSLGRFPLRNF. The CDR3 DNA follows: TGTGCCAGCAGCCAAGATTCGCTCGGCCGATTCCCACTACGTAACTTC.

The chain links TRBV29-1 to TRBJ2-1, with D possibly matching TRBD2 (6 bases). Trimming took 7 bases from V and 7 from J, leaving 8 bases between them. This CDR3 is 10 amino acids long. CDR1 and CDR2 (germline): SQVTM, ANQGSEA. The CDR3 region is CSGLVNEQFF. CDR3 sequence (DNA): TGCAGCGGACTAGTAAATGAGCAGTTCTTC.

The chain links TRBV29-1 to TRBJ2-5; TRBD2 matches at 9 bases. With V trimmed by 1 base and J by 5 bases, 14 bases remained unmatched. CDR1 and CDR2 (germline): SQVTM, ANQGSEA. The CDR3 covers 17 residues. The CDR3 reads CSVEGVPGGRAGETQYF. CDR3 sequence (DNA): TGCAGCGTTGAAGGAGTCCCGGGCGGGAGGGCCGGGGAGACCCAGTACTTC.

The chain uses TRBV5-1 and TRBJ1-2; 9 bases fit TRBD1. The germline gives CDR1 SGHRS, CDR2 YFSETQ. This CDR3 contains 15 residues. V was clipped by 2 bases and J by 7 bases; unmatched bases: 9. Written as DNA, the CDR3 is TGCGCCAGCAGCTTAAACCGGGACAGGGTCCTTGGCTACACCTTC. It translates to CASSLNRDRVLGYTF.

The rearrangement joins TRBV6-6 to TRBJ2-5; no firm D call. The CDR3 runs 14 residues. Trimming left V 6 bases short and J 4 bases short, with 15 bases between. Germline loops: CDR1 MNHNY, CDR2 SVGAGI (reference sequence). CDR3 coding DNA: TGTGCCAGCAGCGTAGGGCCAGGATCAGAGACCCAGTACTTC. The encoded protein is CASSVGPGSETQYF.

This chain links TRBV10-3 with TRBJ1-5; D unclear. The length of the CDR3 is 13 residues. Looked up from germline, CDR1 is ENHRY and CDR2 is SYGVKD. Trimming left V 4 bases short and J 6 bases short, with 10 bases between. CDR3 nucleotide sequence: TGTGCCATCAGTGGGTTAGGGCTTCAGCCCCAGCATTTT. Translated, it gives CAISGLGLQPQHF.

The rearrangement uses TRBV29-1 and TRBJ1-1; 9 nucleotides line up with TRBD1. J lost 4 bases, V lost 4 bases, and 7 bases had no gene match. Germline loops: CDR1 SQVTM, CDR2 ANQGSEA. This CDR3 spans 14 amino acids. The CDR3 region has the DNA TGCAGCGTTGTTGGGGGGACAGGGAGCACTGAAGCTTTCTTT. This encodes CSVVGGTGSTEAFF.

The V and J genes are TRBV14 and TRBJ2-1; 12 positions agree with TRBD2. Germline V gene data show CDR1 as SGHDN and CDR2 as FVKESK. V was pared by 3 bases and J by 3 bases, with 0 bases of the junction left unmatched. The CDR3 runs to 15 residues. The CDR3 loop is CASSQTSGSYNEQFF. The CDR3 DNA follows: TGTGCCAGCAGCCAGACTAGCGGGAGCTACAATGAGCAGTTCTTC.

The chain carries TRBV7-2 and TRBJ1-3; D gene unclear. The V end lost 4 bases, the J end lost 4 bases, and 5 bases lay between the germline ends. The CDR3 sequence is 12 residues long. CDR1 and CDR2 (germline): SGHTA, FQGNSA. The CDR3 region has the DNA TGTGCCAGCAGCTATGCGGGAAACACCATATATTTT. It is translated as CASSYAGNTIYF.

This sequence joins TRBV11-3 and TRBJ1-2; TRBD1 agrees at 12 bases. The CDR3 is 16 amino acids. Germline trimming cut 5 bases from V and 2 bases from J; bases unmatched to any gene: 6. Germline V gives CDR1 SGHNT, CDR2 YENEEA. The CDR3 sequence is CASSHGTGGANYGYTF. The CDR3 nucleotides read TGTGCCAGCAGCCACGGGACAGGGGGCGCGAACTATGGCTACACCTTC.

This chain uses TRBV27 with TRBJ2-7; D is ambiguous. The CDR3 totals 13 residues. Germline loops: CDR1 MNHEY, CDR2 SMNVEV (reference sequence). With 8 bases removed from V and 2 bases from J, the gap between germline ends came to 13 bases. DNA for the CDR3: TGTGCCAGCGGGCCCGGAACTACCTACGAGCAGTACTTC. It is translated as CASGPGTTYEQYF.

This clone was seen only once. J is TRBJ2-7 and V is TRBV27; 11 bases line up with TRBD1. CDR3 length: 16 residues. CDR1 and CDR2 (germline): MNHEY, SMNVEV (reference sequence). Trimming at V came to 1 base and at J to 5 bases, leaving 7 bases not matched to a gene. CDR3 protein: CASSLYRDRGRHEQYF. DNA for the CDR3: TGTGCCAGCAGTTTATACCGGGACAGGGGGAGGCACGAGCAGTACTTC.

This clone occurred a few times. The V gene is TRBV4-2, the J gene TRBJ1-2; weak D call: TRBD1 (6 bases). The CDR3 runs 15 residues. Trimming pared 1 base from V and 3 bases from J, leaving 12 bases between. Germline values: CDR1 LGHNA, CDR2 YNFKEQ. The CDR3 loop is CASSQGPGADYGYTF. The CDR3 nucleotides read TGTGCCAGCAGCCAAGGTCCGGGGGCCGACTATGGCTACACCTTC.

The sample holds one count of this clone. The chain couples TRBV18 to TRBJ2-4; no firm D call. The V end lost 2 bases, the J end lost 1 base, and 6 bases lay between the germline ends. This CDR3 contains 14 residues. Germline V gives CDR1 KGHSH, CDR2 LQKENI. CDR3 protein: CASSPYGAKNIQYF. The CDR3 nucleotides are TGTGCCAGCTCACCATATGGCGCCAAAAACATTCAGTACTTC.

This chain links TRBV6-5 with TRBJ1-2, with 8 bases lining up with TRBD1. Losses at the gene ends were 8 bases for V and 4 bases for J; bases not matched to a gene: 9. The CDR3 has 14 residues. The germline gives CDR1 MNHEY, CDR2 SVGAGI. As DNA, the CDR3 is TGTGCCAGCTCGGTGGCAGGGGGCCGCTATGGCTACACCTTC. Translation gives CASSVAGGRYGYTF.

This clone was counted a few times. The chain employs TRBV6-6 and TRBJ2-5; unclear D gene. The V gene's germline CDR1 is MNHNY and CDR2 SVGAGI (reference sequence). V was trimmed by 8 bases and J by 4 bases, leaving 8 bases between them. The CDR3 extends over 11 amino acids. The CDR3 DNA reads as TGTGCCAGCGGCTGGGGAGAGACCCAGTACTTC. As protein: CASGWGETQYF.

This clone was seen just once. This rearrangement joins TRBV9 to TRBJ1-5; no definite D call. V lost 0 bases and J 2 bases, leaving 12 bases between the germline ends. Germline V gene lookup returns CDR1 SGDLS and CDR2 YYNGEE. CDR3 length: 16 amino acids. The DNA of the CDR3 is TGTGCCAGCAGCGTAGTCGTGGACGAAGGCAATCAGCCCCAGCATTTT. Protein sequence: CASSVVVDEGNQPQHF.

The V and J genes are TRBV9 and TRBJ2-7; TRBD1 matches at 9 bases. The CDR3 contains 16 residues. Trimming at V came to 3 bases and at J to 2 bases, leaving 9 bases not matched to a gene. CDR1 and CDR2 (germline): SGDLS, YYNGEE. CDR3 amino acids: CASSADPGQGPYEQYF. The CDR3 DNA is TGTGCCAGCAGCGCGGATCCGGGACAGGGTCCCTACGAGCAGTACTTC.

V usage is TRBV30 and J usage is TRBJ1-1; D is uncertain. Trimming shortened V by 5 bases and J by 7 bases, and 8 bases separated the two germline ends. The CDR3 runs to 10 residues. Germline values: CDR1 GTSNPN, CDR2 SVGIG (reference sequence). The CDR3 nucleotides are TGTGCCTGGGAGCGCGGTGAAGCTTTCTTT. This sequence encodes CAWERGEAFF.

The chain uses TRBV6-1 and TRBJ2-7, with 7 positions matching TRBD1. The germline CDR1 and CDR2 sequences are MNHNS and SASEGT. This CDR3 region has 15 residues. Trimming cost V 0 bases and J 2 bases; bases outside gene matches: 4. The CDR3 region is CASSEAQGLPYEQYF. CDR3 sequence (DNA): TGTGCCAGCAGTGAAGCACAGGGGTTACCCTACGAGCAGTACTTC.

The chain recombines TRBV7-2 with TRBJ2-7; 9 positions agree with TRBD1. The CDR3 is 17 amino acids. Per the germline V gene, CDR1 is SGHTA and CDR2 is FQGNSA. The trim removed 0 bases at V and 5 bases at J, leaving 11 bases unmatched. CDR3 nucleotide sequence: TGTGCCAGCAGCTTAGCGCTAGGGACAGGGCTGAGGGACGAGCAGTACTTC. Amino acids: CASSLALGTGLRDEQYF.

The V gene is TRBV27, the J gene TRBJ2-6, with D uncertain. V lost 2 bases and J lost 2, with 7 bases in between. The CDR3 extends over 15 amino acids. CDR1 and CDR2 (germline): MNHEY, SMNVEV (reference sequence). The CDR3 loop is CASSLRGAGANVLTF. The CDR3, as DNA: TGTGCCAGCAGTTTACGCGGAGCTGGGGCCAACGTCCTGACTTTC.

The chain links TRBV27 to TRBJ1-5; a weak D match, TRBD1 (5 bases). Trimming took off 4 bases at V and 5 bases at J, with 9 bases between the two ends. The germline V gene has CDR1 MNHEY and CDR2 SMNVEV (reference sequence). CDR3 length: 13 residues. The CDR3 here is CASSSQGHQPQHF. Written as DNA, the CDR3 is TGTGCCAGCAGTTCTCAGGGACATCAGCCCCAGCATTTT.

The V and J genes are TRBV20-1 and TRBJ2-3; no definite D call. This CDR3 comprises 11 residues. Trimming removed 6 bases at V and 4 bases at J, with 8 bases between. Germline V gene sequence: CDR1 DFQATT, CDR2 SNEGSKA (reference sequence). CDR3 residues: CSASPADTQYF. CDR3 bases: TGCAGTGCCTCCCCGGCAGATACGCAGTATTTT.